This T cell receptor beta chain emerged from a study of blood T cell repertoires in COVID-19. Overall study context: T cells, B-cell-depleted T cells, or PBMCs provided the cDNA or gDNA that served as material.

TCRdb's copy holds only in-frame clones and misses some; the assay was immunoSEQ multiplex PCR. The table includes 200,000 to 250,000 clones, around 80% detected once. The CDR3 is made up of 15 amino acids. With V trimmed by 4 bases and J by 4 bases, 5 bases remained unmatched. The germline CDR1 and CDR2 sequences are SGHRS and YFSETQ. The origin of this receptor is a woman older than 75 with active or convalescent COVID-19. The chain carries TRBV5-1 and TRBJ2-1, with 10 bases fitting TRBD2. The sequencing sample was made of peripheral blood. The CDR3 bases are TGCGCCAGCAGCCCAAGGACTAGCGGATACAATGAGCAGTTCTTC. Amino acid sequence: CASSPRTSGYNEQFF.